These T cell receptor beta chains were read from a single sample in a study of T cells after posttransplantation cyclophosphamide. The table came from immunoSEQ multiplex PCR; TCRdb's copy has only in-frame clones and leaves some out. Listed for the sample are 35,000 to 45,000 clones, none seen a single time. The sequenced sample consisted of PBMCs. These receptors were taken from a man in his forties or fifties in good health, CMV-negative, and a related stem cell transplant donor. CDR3s include the opening cysteine and the closing phenylalanine or tryptophan. D genes are given only for firm matches. Size is stated for part of the rows, as once, few or many counts, or as a class when the clone is expanded.

many,15,NA,TRBV5-4,TRBJ1-4,CASSLDVAGVEKLFF,TGTGCCAGCAGCTTGGATGTGGCAGGGGTAGAAAAACTGTTTTTT
many,14,NA,TRBV14,TRBJ1-1,CASSQVRGNTEAFF,TGTGCCAGCAGCCAAGTTAGAGGGAACACTGAAGCTTTCTTT
many,15,TRBD1,TRBV5-6,TRBJ2-7,CASRNRGQAMNEQYF,TGTGCCAGCAGAAACCGAGGACAGGCAATGAACGAGCAGTACTTC
NA,15,NA,TRBV15,TRBJ2-3,CATSRAGVHTDTQYF,TGTGCCACCAGCAGAGCAGGTGTTCACACAGATACGCAGTATTTT
many,13,TRBD2,TRBV5-5,TRBJ2-5,CASSAGGAETQYF,TGTGCCAGCAGCGCCGGGGGGGCAGAGACCCAGTACTTC
many,17,NA,TRBV5-1,TRBJ1-1,CASSRGPRGGTNTEAFF,TGCGCCAGCAGCCGAGGTCCGAGGGGGGGTACGAACACTGAAGCTTTCTTT
few,14,NA,TRBV13,TRBJ2-2,CASRDRSNTGELFF,TGTGCCAGCAGGGACAGATCGAACACCGGGGAGCTGTTTTTT
few,13,NA,TRBV7-3,TRBJ1-1,CASSSGMNTEAFF,TGTGCCAGCAGCTCCGGTATGAACACTGAAGCTTTCTTT
many,15,NA,TRBV7-2,TRBJ2-3,CASSSGILHTDTQYF,TGTGCCAGCAGCTCCGGGATCCTCCACACAGATACGCAGTATTTT
NA,17,TRBD2,TRBV7-2,TRBJ2-7,CASSLADGLAGAYEQYF,TGTGCCAGCAGCTTAGCGGATGGACTAGCGGGGGCCTACGAGCAGTACTTC
few,12,NA,TRBV5-1,TRBJ2-1,CASSQAMETQFF,TGCGCCAGCAGCCAAGCTATGGAGACCCAGTTCTTC
many,13,TRBD1,TRBV18,TRBJ1-2,CASSPDRDYGYTF,TGTGCCAGCTCACCAGACAGGGACTATGGCTACACCTTC
many,15,TRBD1,TRBV5-1,TRBJ2-2,CASSWGQENTGELFF,TGCGCCAGCAGCTGGGGACAGGAGAACACCGGGGAGCTGTTTTTT